The source of this T cell receptor beta chain is a study of blood T cell repertoires in COVID-19 (dated by TCRdb to 2019 to 2021). Background on the whole study: Collaborator samples came from the United States, Italy and Spain and covered acute and convalescent phases of COVID-19. The repertoires were released in a freely available public database meant as a resource for research on the immune response to SARS-CoV-2. The dataset comprised deeply sampled blood TCRbeta repertoires from subjects exposed to, actively infected with, or recovered from COVID-19. Sample metadata almost always included a de-identified subject ID, COVID-19 status, age in years and sex. The prospective study material was composed of cDNA or gDNA derived from T cells, B-cell-depleted T cells, or PBMCs. The samples were drawn from two sources: the first 160 participants of the ongoing ImmuneRACE study, and fewer than 1,500 subjects contributed by 6 global collaborators. HLA class I and class II types, where available, came from metadata supplied by the sample provider rather than from assay-based typing.

Collaborating institutions collected whole blood in K2EDTA tubes following their own protocols. For TCRbeta analysis, collaborators shipped samples as frozen whole blood, isolated PBMCs, or DNA extracted from either of those sample types. TCRbeta CDR3 regions were amplified from genomic DNA by means of the immunoSEQ Assay, a bias-controlled multiplex PCR. Concerning the study's data processing: Within the assay, amplification of reference gene primers was used to estimate how many nucleated cells each sample contained. Sequence reads were collapsed and filtered to measure the absolute abundance of every unique TCRbeta CDR3 rearrangement. For each sample, productive Simpson clonality was calculated as the square root of Simpson's diversity index across productive rearrangements. TCRdb took over this immuneACCESS table, retaining in-frame rearrangements with V and J assigned. Such tables are incomplete; in checked studies, under half of the missing clones stem from an unresolved V gene, and the remainder is unexplained. The V and J calls and the clone size are those of that table, but D and trimming were determined from the DNA. The sample yields over 200,000 clones; approximately 89% were counted once. The leading ten clones occupy 2% to 2.5% of the sample.

Overall results and qualifications from the work: The quantity of clinical and demographic metadata differed by source and by participant and was supplied without curation.

Here V drops 8 bases and J drops 6 bases, and the junction holds 8 bases not matched to any gene. CDR3 length: 14 amino acids, cysteine to phenylalanine. Of all the DNA, just the CDR3 is kept, 42 bases in frame from base 1. CDR1 and CDR2 were assigned from the germline V gene (reference sequence) as SEHNR and FQNEAQ. Comment on this clone: Its antigen is unknown. It has no much larger one-base neighbor in the sample; base qualities were not kept.

The chain joins TRBV7-9 to TRBJ2-1; 9 of the junction bases match TRBD2. The sequence derives from a woman in her 50s with acute or convalescent COVID-19. Sequencing was done on a sample of peripheral blood. The CDR3 region reads CASGREGRGNEQFF. In nucleotides, the sequence is TGTGCCAGCGGGCGGGAGGGCCGGGGCAATGAGCAGTTCTTC. This CDR3, with the reference TRBV7-9 and TRBJ2-1 proteins standing in past its ends, gives the full variable domain DTGVSQNPRHKITKRGQNVTFRCDPISEHNRLYWYRQTLGQGPEFLTYFQNEAQLEKSRLLSDRFSAERPKGSFSTLEIQRTEQGDSAMYLCASGREGRGNEQFFGPGTRLTVL.